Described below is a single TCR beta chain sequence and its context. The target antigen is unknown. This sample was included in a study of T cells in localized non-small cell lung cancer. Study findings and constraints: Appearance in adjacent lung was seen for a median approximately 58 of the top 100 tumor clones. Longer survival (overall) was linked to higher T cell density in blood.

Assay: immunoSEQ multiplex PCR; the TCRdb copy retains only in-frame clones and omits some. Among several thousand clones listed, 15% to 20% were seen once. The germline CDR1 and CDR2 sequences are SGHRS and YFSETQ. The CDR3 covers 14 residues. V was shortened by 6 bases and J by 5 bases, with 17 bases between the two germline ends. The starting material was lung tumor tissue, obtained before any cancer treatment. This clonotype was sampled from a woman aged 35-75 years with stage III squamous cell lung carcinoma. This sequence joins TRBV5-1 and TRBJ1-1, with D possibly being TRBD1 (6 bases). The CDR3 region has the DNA TGCGCCAGCACCCAGGGGTCAGGGCTTACTGAAGCTTTCTTT. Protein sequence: CASTQGSGLTEAFF.